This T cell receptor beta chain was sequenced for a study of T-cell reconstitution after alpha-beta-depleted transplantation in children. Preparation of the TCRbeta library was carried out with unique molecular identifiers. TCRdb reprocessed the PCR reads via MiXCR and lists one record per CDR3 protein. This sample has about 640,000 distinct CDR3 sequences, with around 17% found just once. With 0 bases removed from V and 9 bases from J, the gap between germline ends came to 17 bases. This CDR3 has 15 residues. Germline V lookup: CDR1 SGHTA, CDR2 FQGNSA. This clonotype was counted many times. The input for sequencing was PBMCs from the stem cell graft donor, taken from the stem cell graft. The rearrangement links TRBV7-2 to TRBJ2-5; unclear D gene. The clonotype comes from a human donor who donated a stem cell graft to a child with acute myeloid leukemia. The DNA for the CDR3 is TGTGCCAGCAGCTTAGCGCGGCAGTCTCCGACGGCCCAGTACTTC. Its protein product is CASSLARQSPTAQYF.